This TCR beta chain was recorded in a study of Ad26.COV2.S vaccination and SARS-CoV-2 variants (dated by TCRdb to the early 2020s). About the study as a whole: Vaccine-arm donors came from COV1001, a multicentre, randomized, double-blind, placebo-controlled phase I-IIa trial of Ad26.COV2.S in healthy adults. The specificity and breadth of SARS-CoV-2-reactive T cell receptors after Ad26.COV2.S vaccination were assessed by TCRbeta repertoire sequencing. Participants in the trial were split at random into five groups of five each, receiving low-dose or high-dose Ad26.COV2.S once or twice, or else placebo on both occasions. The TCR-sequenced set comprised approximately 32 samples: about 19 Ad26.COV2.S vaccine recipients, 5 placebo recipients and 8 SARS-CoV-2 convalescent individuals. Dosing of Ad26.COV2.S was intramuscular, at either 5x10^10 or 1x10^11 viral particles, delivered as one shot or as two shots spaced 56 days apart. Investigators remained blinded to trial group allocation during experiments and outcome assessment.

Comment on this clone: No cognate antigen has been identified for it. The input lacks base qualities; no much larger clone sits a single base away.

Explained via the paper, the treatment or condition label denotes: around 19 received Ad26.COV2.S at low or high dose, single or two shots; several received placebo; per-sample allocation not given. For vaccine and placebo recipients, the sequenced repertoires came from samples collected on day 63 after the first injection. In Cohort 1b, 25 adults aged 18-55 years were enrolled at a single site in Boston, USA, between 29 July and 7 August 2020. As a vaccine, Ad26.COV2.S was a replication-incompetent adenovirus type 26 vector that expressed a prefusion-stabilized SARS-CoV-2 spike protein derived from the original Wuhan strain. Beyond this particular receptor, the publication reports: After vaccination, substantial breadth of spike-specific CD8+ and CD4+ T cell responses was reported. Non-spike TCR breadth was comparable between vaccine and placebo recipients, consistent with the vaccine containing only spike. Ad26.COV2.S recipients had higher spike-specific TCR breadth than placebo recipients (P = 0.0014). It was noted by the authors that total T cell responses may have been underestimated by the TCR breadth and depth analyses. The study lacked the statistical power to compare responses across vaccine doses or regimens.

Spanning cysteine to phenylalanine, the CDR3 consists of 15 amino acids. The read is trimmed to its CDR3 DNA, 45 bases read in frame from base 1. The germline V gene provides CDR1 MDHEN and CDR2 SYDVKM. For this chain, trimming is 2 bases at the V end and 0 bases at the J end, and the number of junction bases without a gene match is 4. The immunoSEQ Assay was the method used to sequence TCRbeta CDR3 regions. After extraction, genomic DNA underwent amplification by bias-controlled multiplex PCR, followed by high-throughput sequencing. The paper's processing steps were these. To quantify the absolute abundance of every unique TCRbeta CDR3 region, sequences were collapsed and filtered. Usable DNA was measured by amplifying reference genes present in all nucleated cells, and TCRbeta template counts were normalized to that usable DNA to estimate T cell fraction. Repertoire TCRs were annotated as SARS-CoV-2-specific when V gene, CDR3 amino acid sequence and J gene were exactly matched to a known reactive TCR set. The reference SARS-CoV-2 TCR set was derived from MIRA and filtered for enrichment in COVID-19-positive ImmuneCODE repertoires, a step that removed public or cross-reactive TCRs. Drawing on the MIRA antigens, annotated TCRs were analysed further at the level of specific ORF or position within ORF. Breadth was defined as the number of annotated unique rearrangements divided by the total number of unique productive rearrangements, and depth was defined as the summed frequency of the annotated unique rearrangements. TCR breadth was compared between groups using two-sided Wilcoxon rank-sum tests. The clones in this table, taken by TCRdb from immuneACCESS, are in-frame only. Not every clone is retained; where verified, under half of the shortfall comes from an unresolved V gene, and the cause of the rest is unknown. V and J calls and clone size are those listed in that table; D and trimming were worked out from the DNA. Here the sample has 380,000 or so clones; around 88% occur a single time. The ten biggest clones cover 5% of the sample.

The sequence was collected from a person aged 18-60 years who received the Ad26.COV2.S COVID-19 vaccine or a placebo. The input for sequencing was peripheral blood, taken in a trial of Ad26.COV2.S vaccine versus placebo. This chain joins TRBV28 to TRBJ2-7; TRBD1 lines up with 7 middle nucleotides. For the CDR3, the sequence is CASSLPRDSSYEQYF. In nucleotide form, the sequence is TGTGCCAGCAGTTTACCCCGGGACAGCTCCTACGAGCAGTACTTC.